This TCR beta chain was profiled in a study of STAT5B mutations in CD4+ large granular lymphocyte leukemia. Study at large: Healthy donors showed HLA-associated enrichment of the CDR3 'QG' motif. Study-level results: No patients shared main leukemic clonotypes, though about 24% appeared at low frequency elsewhere.

Original handling: Lowest detectable productive clonotype frequency was 2.59 x 10-5. Clones were sequenced by immunoSEQ multiplex PCR, and TCRdb holds only the in-frame ones, with some missing. V and J calls and clone size come straight from that table; D and trimming were deduced from the DNA. The table records more than 25,000 clones, more than 65% of them present only once. As concerns this clone: Its antigen is not identified.

Between the trimmed V and J ends, which lost 6 bases and 0 bases, there was a span of 12 bases. The CDR3 totals 15 residues. The germline CDR1 and CDR2 sequences are SNHLY and FYNNEI. V is TRBV2 and J is TRBJ1-5, with D possibly matching TRBD1 (6 bases). This TCR came from a human donor in good health. Sequencing was carried out using CD4+ T cells from blood buffy coats. In DNA form, the CDR3 reads TGTGCCAGCAGCCAGGGACACCCTAGCAATCAGCCCCAGCATTTT. The encoded protein is CASSQGHPSNQPQHF.